These T cell receptor beta chains were read from a single sample in a study of Tregs in tolerant kidney transplant recipients. Assay used: immunoSEQ multiplex PCR; TCRdb lists only in-frame clones, some missing. The sample consists of nearly 15,000 clones, 80% of them appearing once. The sequencing used Tregs from blood, collected before the transplant. These receptors were collected from a human donor who received a combined kidney and bone marrow transplant. The CDR3 runs from the conserved cysteine through the conserved F or W. Where a row states a size, it is once, few, many or the class of an expanded clone; other rows omit it.

>TRBJ2-7|few|TRBV10-3
CAISDAMGLAGGPTYEQYF
>TRBJ1-4|NA|TRBV6-6
CASSYADGRLFF
>TRBJ1-1|few|TRBV5-1
CASQGETNTEAFF
>TRBJ1-2|NA|TRBV6-5
CASSSPGQAYGYTF
>TRBJ2-7|once|TRBV12-5
CASGLVLGGGSYEQYF
>TRBJ1-2|few|TRBV5-6
CASSYDLGGDYGYTF
>TRBJ2-2|NA|TRBV5-4
CASSTGLAGYHGELFF
>TRBJ2-4|NA|TRBV18
CASSPLGTIKNIQYF
>TRBJ2-2|NA|TRBV2
CAGGHYANTGELFF
>TRBJ2-3|once|TRBV2
CASAGANTDTQYF
>TRBJ2-7|NA|TRBV6-6
CASSAREGSYEQYF
>TRBJ1-5|few|TRBV7-2
CASSLMGEGIWGNQPQHF
>TRBJ1-2|NA|TRBV2
CASSARQGNGYTF
>TRBJ1-6|NA|TRBV2
CASKQGPYNSPLHF
>TRBJ2-3|NA|TRBV4-3
CASSQPGHGDTQYF
>TRBJ2-5|NA|TRBV5-6
CASSSRDSQETQYF
>TRBJ1-4|medium-sized|TRBV11-2
CASSLGGGGPSKLFF
>TRBJ2-5|NA|TRBV9
CASSAGQGLAPVGTQYF
>TRBJ1-2|NA|TRBV6-4
CASSEGQGGHYGYTF
>TRBJ2-7|NA|TRBV10-3
CATGRQGVNEQYF
>TRBJ2-2|NA|TRBV2
CASSTGTGELFF
>TRBJ1-2|NA|TRBV13
CASSHGQEDIYGYTF
>TRBJ1-1|NA|TRBV29-1
CSAKIGLSPNTEAFF
>TRBJ1-2|few|TRBV6-5
CASSSGRGNWNYGYTF
>TRBJ1-1|NA|TRBV6-5
CASRPSGVMNTEAFF
>TRBJ1-5|NA|TRBV6-1
CASSRQDRQPQHF
>TRBJ1-2|NA|TRBV27
CASTGGITYGYTF
>TRBJ2-2|NA|TRBV27
CASCRDRSSGELFF
>TRBJ1-2|NA|TRBV5-1
CASSRTTTGGDGYTF
>TRBJ1-1|NA|TRBV7-2
CASSPRQEAFF
>TRBJ1-1|once|TRBV29-1
CSVEERGAFF
>TRBJ2-2|NA|TRBV10-3
CATTSARRETGTGELFF
>TRBJ1-1|once|TRBV6-1
CASSTGQNTEAFF
>TRBJ2-7|NA|TRBV11-2
CASSRPLAGGSYEQYF
>TRBJ1-2|NA|TRBV5-1
CASSQQGVEGYTF
>TRBJ2-3|NA|TRBV29-1
CSVSQGGSTDTQYF
>TRBJ2-7|NA|TRBV21-1
CATGTGGPPYEQYF
>TRBJ1-1|once|TRBV5-1
CASSVAGDLNTEAFF
>TRBJ1-2|NA|TRBV6-5
CASSYSSRSNYGYTF
>TRBJ2-7|NA|TRBV27
CASSSGNSYEQYF
>TRBJ1-5|once|TRBV10-3
CAISELQGVNQPQHF
>TRBJ1-5|NA|TRBV2
CASSPGGYRDQPQHF
>TRBJ1-2|NA|TRBV4-1
CASSQVAGHYGYTF
>TRBJ2-7|NA|TRBV20-1
CSVTGTYEQYF
>TRBJ1-5|medium-sized|TRBV30
CAWSVLDRPQHF